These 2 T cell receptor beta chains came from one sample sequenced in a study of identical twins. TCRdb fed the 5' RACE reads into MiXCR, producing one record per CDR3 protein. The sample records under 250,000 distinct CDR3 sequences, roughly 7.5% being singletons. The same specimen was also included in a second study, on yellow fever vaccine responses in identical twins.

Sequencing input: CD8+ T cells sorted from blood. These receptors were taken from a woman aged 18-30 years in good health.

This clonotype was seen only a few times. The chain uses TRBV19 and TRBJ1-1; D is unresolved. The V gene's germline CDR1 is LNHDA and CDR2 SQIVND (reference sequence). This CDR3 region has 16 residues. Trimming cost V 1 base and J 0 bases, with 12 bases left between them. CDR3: CASSIAEGLLNTEAFF. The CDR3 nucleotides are TGTGCCAGTAGTATAGCAGAAGGTCTTCTGAACACTGAAGCTTTCTTT.

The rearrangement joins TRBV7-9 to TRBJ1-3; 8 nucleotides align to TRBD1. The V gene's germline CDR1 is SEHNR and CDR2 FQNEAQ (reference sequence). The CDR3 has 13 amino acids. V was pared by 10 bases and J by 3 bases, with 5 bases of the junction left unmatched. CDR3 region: CATQGAIGNTIYF. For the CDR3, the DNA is TGTGCCACCCAGGGGGCTATTGGAAACACCATATATTTT.